The 31 T cell receptor beta chains below were found in one sample sequenced in a study of cytomegalovirus exposure and HLA in healthy donors. The study ran its PCR with 60 Vbeta and 13 Jbeta primers. TCRdb's table, derived via immunoSEQ multiplex PCR, lists solely in-frame clones and lacks some. Here the sample spans under 150,000 clones, about four fifths being singletons. Material for sequencing was PBMCs. These receptor sequences come from a man younger than 45 in good health and CMV-seronegative.

The chain uses TRBV15 and TRBJ2-2; maybe TRBD1 (6 bases). Germline loops: CDR1 LNHNV, CDR2 YYDKDF (reference sequence). V was trimmed by 0 bases and J by 4 bases, leaving 15 bases between them. CDR3 length: 17 residues. The CDR3 is CATSRDLIGGATGELFF. CDR3 nucleotides: TGTGCCACCAGCAGAGATCTTATAGGGGGAGCCACCGGGGAGCTGTTTTTT.

The J gene is TRBJ1-2, the V gene TRBV5-4; D is perhaps TRBD1 (6 bases). Trimming shortened V by 4 bases and J by 8 bases, and 18 bases separated the two germline ends. There are 14 residues in the CDR3. In germline, CDR1 is SGHNT, CDR2 YYREEE (reference sequence). CDR3 protein: CASSQIRGGTGYTF. The CDR3 region has the DNA TGTGCCAGCAGCCAGATCCGGGGGGGCACGGGCTACACCTTC.

The chain links TRBV10-2 to TRBJ2-5; 8 nucleotides line up with TRBD2. This CDR3 has 15 amino acids. CDR1 is WSHSY and CDR2 is SAAADI in the germline V gene. V lost 3 bases, J lost 9 bases, and 12 bases stayed unmatched. The CDR3 nucleotides are TGCGCCAGCAGTGAAGCGGGAGCCCCTAGTAGGTCCCAGTACTTC. It encodes CASSEAGAPSRSQYF.

V and J are TRBV28 and TRBJ2-7; 7 nucleotides align to TRBD1. Trimming took 5 bases from V and 9 from J; bases not matched to a gene: 16. CDR1 MDHEN and CDR2 SYDVKM come from the germline V gene. The CDR3 is 15 residues long. The CDR3 bases are TGTGCCAGCAGTCGATTGGGACAGAACAAAAGGGTGCAGTACTTC. It codes for CASSRLGQNKRVQYF. Complete variable domain (other parts from reference TRBV28 and TRBJ2-7): DVKVTQSSRYLVKRTGEKVFLECVQDMDHENMFWYRQDPGLGLRLIYFSYDVKMKEKGDIPEGYSVSREKKERFSLILESASTNQTSMYLCASSRLGQNKRVQYFGPGTRLTVT.

The chain links TRBV19 to TRBJ1-4, with 7 bases identical to TRBD1. Germline CDR1 reads LNHDA; CDR2 reads SQIVND (reference sequence). The CDR3 sequence is 15 residues long. Trimming cost V 5 bases and J 8 bases; bases outside gene matches: 11. The CDR3 sequence is CASSRERGRGEKLFF. The CDR3 bases are TGTGCCAGTAGTCGCGAGAGGGGGCGTGGGGAAAAACTGTTTTTT.

The V gene is TRBV28, the J gene TRBJ2-1, with D tentatively TRBD2 (6 bases). Germline loops: CDR1 MDHEN, CDR2 SYDVKM. The CDR3 is 11 amino acids. V gave up 9 bases and J gave up 6 bases, with 9 bases separating them. This chain's CDR3 is CASLTSNEQFF. The CDR3 DNA reads TGTGCCAGTCTGACTAGCAATGAGCAGTTCTTC.

This chain uses TRBV4-2 with TRBJ2-7; D gene uncertain. The CDR3 is 14 amino acids. V was pared by 4 bases and J by 4 bases, with 14 bases between. Germline CDR1 reads LGHNA; CDR2 reads YNFKEQ. CDR3 sequence reads: CASSPSFSEYEQYF. CDR3 coding DNA: TGTGCCAGCAGCCCTAGTTTCTCGGAATACGAGCAGTACTTC.

The genes are TRBV10-2 and TRBJ1-5; D is uncertain. The CDR3 runs to 11 residues. The V end was cut by 6 bases, the J end by 9 bases, with 9 bases between. CDR1 is WSHSY and CDR2 is SAAADI in the germline V gene. The CDR3 coding sequence is TGCGCCAGCAGCTCCCCGGGGCCCCAGCATTTT. It encodes CASSSPGPQHF.

The chain has TRBV6-5 and TRBJ2-2, with 7 bases that match TRBD2. Germline lookup yields CDR1 MNHEY and CDR2 SVGAGI. The CDR3 has 15 residues. V gave up 6 bases and J gave up 2 bases; unmatched junction bases: 6. This chain's CDR3 is CASSAWGGNTGELFF. CDR3 sequence (DNA): TGTGCCAGCAGCGCCTGGGGGGGTAACACCGGGGAGCTGTTTTTT.

V usage is TRBV5-6 and J usage is TRBJ1-6; D might be TRBD1 (6 bases). The CDR3 totals 13 residues. Germline V gene sequence: CDR1 SGHDT, CDR2 YYEEEE. V was cut by 4 bases and J by 7 bases, with 9 bases left in between. For the CDR3, the DNA is TGTGCCAGCAGCCAAGACAGGAATTCACCCCTCCACTTT. It specifies CASSQDRNSPLHF.

This chain uses TRBV25-1 with TRBJ1-2, with 7 bases fitting TRBD1. Germline assignment: CDR1 MGHDK and CDR2 SYGVNS. The CDR3 length is 14 residues. V was pared by 4 bases and J by 6 bases, with 8 bases of the junction left unmatched. The CDR3 sequence: CASSAVGGGDGYTF. The DNA for the CDR3 is TGTGCCAGCAGTGCCGTAGGGGGCGGGGATGGCTACACCTTC.

V is TRBV15 and J is TRBJ1-1; 8 bases match TRBD1. Germline lookup yields CDR1 LNHNV and CDR2 YYDKDF (reference sequence). Germline trimming cut 3 bases from V and 4 bases from J; bases unmatched to any gene: 10. The CDR3 is 16 amino acids. As DNA, the CDR3 is TGTGCCACCAGCAGGGACAGGGTGGTTAGCGTCACTGAAGCTTTCTTT. Translated: CATSRDRVVSVTEAFF.

The V gene is TRBV4-1, the J gene TRBJ2-1; a weak D match, TRBD2 (7 bases). Germline V gene sequence: CDR1 MGHRA, CDR2 YSYEKL. V lost 1 base, J lost 6 bases, and 22 bases lay in between. The CDR3 extends over 18 amino acids. In nucleotides, the CDR3 is TGCGCCAGCAGCCAAGGGCGGTTGGGGGGCGGGGGCTTCAATGAGCAGTTCTTC. Residues: CASSQGRLGGGGFNEQFF.

The chain uses TRBV27 and TRBJ1-5, with a possible D match to TRBD1 (6 bases). Germline lookup yields CDR1 MNHEY and CDR2 SMNVEV (reference sequence). The V end was cut by 6 bases, the J end by 0 bases, with 21 bases between. This CDR3 has 18 amino acids. The CDR3 sequence is CASRPGQLTGYSNQPQHF. The CDR3 bases are TGTGCCAGCAGACCCGGACAGTTAACGGGGTATAGCAATCAGCCCCAGCATTTT.

The gene calls are TRBV5-6 and TRBJ2-4; tentatively, D is TRBD1 (6 bases). There are 12 residues in the CDR3. CDR1 is SGHDT and CDR2 is YYEEEE in the germline V gene. V shed 5 bases and J shed 16 bases, with 19 bases lying between them. The CDR3 loop is CASRPYKTGLYF. The CDR3 region has the DNA TGTGCCAGCAGACCATACAAGACAGGCCTATACTTC.

This chain links TRBV4-1 with TRBJ2-3, with 15 positions matching TRBD2. Germline V gene lookup returns CDR1 MGHRA and CDR2 YSYEKL. The length of the CDR3 is 17 residues. Trimming cost V 6 bases and J 6 bases; bases outside gene matches: 10. CDR3: CASRRGLAGGPGDTQYF. The CDR3 nucleotides are TGCGCCAGCAGACGAGGACTAGCGGGGGGGCCAGGGGATACGCAGTATTTT.

The chain employs TRBV28 and TRBJ2-7; TRBD2 aligns across 15 bases. CDR3 size: 16 residues. Germline V gene data show CDR1 as MDHEN and CDR2 as SYDVKM. V trimming: 5 bases; J trimming: 5 bases; junction bases outside the gene matches: 7. CDR3 region: CASSVRTSGRADEQYF. In nucleotides, the CDR3 is TGTGCCAGCAGTGTCAGGACTAGCGGGAGGGCCGACGAGCAGTACTTC. The full variable domain, completed using reference TRBV28 and TRBJ2-7, is DVKVTQSSRYLVKRTGEKVFLECVQDMDHENMFWYRQDPGLGLRLIYFSYDVKMKEKGDIPEGYSVSREKKERFSLILESASTNQTSMYLCASSVRTSGRADEQYFGPGTRLTVT.

This chain uses TRBV9 with TRBJ2-2, with 9 bases aligning to TRBD1. Germline CDR1 and CDR2: SGDLS and YYNGEE. The junction had 8 bases not matched to a gene; V was cut back by 1 base and J by 4 bases. The CDR3 has 17 residues. The CDR3 DNA reads TGTGCCAGCAGCGTAAGCTTAGACAGGGGGGCCACCGGGGAGCTGTTTTTT. Translation: CASSVSLDRGATGELFF.

The chain uses TRBV20-1 and TRBJ1-1; unclear D gene. CDR1 is DFQATT and CDR2 is SNEGSKA in the germline V gene (reference sequence). There are 11 residues in the CDR3. Trimming took off 2 bases at V and 6 bases at J, with 7 bases between the two ends. CDR3 sequence reads: CSARSRSEAFF. The CDR3 DNA is TGCAGTGCTAGATCGCGTTCTGAAGCTTTCTTT.

The CDR3 region is CASSFGTSVIYEQYF. The CDR3 DNA is TGCGCCAGCAGCTTCGGGACTAGCGTCATCTACGAGCAGTACTTC. This chain links TRBV5-1 with TRBJ2-7; the match to TRBD2 covers 10 bases. With 2 bases clipped from V and 3 bases from J, the junction kept 5 bases outside the gene matches. Germline V lookup: CDR1 SGHRS, CDR2 YFSETQ. CDR3 size: 15 residues.

This clone was seen more than once but under ten times. The gene calls are TRBV6-6 and TRBJ2-7; tentative D call: TRBD1 (5 bases). Trimming cost V 6 bases and J 0 bases, with 9 bases left between them. Germline CDR1 MNHNY, CDR2 SVGAGI (reference sequence). The CDR3 contains 13 residues. Here the CDR3 reads CASSIQDSYEQYF. The CDR3 bases are TGTGCCAGCAGCATACAGGACTCCTACGAGCAGTACTTC.

The chain has TRBV6-6 and TRBJ1-2; 7 nucleotides align to TRBD1. There are 11 residues in the CDR3. Germline CDR1 is MNHNY and CDR2 is SVGAGI (reference sequence). The trim removed 7 bases at V and 8 bases at J, leaving 4 bases unmatched. Here the CDR3 reads CASTQGGGYTF. In nucleotides, the CDR3 is TGTGCCAGCACCCAGGGGGGCGGCTACACCTTC.

This rearrangement joins TRBV11-2 to TRBJ2-1, with TRBD1 identical over 7 bases. The germline V gene has CDR1 SGHAT and CDR2 FQNNGV. The CDR3 spans 15 residues. The V segment lost 4 bases and the J segment 3 bases; nucleotides outside the gene matches: 6. CDR3 region: CASSSNYRGYNEQFF. The CDR3 nucleotides are TGTGCCAGCAGCTCTAACTACAGGGGCTACAATGAGCAGTTCTTC.

This chain joins TRBV6-5 and TRBJ1-2; no clear D gene. The length of the CDR3 is 12 residues. Germline values: CDR1 MNHEY, CDR2 SVGAGI. Deletions cut 10 bases from V and 4 bases from J, with 13 bases between. In nucleotides, the CDR3 is TGTGCCACTCGGACGGACTCCTATGGCTACACCTTC. Amino acid sequence: CATRTDSYGYTF.

This clone was found once. CDR3 sequence (DNA): TGTGCCAGCAGCCTCCCAACAGGGCCGTACTTC. Translation: CASSLPTGPYF. This sequence joins TRBV5-8 and TRBJ2-7; TRBD1 might be the D (6 bases). Germline lookup yields CDR1 SGHTS and CDR2 YDEGEE. The CDR3 spans 11 residues. V lost 4 bases and J 12 bases, leaving 14 bases between the germline ends.

The chain is built from TRBV6-5 and TRBJ1-6; the D is unclear. The CDR3 runs to 14 residues. Per the germline V gene, CDR1 is MNHEY and CDR2 is SVGAGI. V lost 4 bases, J lost 4 bases, and 8 bases lay in between. The CDR3 coding sequence is TGTGCCAGCAGTTGGCGGGGTTATAATTCACCCCTCCACTTT. It specifies CASSWRGYNSPLHF.

The chain recombines TRBV28 with TRBJ2-1, with TRBD2 matching 16 bases. Germline V gives CDR1 MDHEN, CDR2 SYDVKM. V shed 10 bases and J 9 bases; nucleotides not matched to a gene: 3. The CDR3 extends over 13 amino acids. This CDR3 reads CATGLAGGGEQFF. The CDR3 bases are TGTGCCACGGGACTAGCGGGAGGGGGTGAGCAGTTCTTC.

The V and J genes are TRBV4-1 and TRBJ1-5; 7 bases are shared with TRBD1. The V segment lost 1 base and the J segment 6 bases; nucleotides outside the gene matches: 6. Germline V lookup: CDR1 MGHRA, CDR2 YSYEKL. The CDR3 has 15 residues. The CDR3 coding sequence is TGCGCCAGCAGCCAAGCGTTCCAGGGGGGTCAGCCCCAGCATTTT. Protein product: CASSQAFQGGQPQHF.

CDR3 loop: CASSSPDTGVNYGYTF. CDR3 in DNA: TGTGCCAGCAGCTCTCCGGATACAGGTGTAAACTATGGCTACACCTTC. This chain connects TRBV7-9 to TRBJ1-2; D is perhaps TRBD1 (5 bases). The germline gives CDR1 SEHNR, CDR2 FQNEAQ (reference sequence). V was shortened by 4 bases and J by 2 bases, with 17 bases between the two germline ends. This CDR3 contains 16 residues.

V gene TRBV19 combines with J gene TRBJ2-7; 7 nucleotides match TRBD1. J was trimmed by 3 bases and V by 4 bases; bases with no gene match: 3. Germline CDR1 is LNHDA and CDR2 is SQIVND (reference sequence). CDR3 length: 13 amino acids. The CDR3 nucleotides are TGTGCCAGTAGTAGGGACAGATTCTACGAGCAGTACTTC. This codes for CASSRDRFYEQYF.

This sequence joins TRBV5-1 and TRBJ1-6; D is uncertain. V shed 0 bases and J shed 6 bases, with 10 bases lying between them. Germline V gene lookup returns CDR1 SGHRS and CDR2 YFSETQ. This CDR3 comprises 15 residues. CDR3 in amino acids: CASSLDIGSNSPLHF. DNA of the CDR3: TGCGCCAGCAGCTTGGATATAGGGAGTAATTCACCCCTCCACTTT.